The 27 T cell receptor beta chains below were found in one sample sequenced in a study of blood T cell repertoires in COVID-19. The repertoire was sequenced with immunoSEQ multiplex PCR; TCRdb's copy has only in-frame clones and lacks some. The data show more than 85,000 clones, roughly 75% seen once. Specimen: peripheral blood. These receptors all stem from a woman aged 50 to 60 with acute or convalescent COVID-19.

This clone was counted at least ten times. The V call is TRBV9, the J call TRBJ1-2; the D gene is possibly TRBD1 (5 bases). The germline V gene has CDR1 SGDLS and CDR2 YYNGEE. CDR3 length equals 13 residues. V was trimmed by 0 bases and J by 8 bases, leaving 11 bases between them. CDR3 loop: CASSVDGGEGYTF. The CDR3 nucleotides are TGTGCCAGCAGCGTAGACGGGGGGGAAGGCTACACCTTC.

The CDR3 DNA follows: TGTGCCAGCAGTGTAGTAGCCAAAAACATTCAGTACTTC. Translated, it gives CASSVVAKNIQYF. The V and J genes are TRBV6-6 and TRBJ2-4; D gene uncertain. Germline lookup yields CDR1 MNHNY and CDR2 SVGAGI (reference sequence). V gave up 5 bases and J gave up 0 bases, with 5 bases separating them. The CDR3 spans 13 residues.

V is TRBV5-1 and J is TRBJ1-6, with D tentatively TRBD1 (6 bases). Germline V gives CDR1 SGHRS, CDR2 YFSETQ. The V and J ends lost 0 bases and 7 bases respectively, with 8 bases between them. The CDR3 has 14 residues. The DNA of the CDR3 is TGCGCCAGCAGCTTGGGACAGGCAAATTCACCCCTCCACTTT. Encoded protein: CASSLGQANSPLHF. Together with reference TRBV5-1 and TRBJ1-6, the CDR3 gives the full variable domain: KAGVTQTPRYLIKTRGQQVTLSCSPISGHRSVSWYQQTPGQGLQFLFEYFSETQRNKGNFPGRFSGRQFSNSRSEMNVSTLELGDSALYLCASSLGQANSPLHFGNGTRLTVT.

This clone occurred a few times. The rearrangement uses TRBV5-8 and TRBJ1-1, with 8 bases matching TRBD1. CDR1 and CDR2 from the germline V gene are SGHTS and YDEGEE. V shed 4 bases and J 6 bases; nucleotides not matched to a gene: 20. CDR3 length: 18 amino acids. Written as DNA, the CDR3 is TGTGCCAGCAGCCTGACCACCGGGACAGGACTTTTCCGATCTGAAGCTTTCTTT. Translating gives CASSLTTGTGLFRSEAFF.

CDR3 loop: CASSLQGSTDTQYF. The CDR3 DNA reads as TGTGCCAGCAGCTTGCAGGGAAGCACAGATACGCAGTATTTT. The V call is TRBV7-8, the J call TRBJ2-3; D might be TRBD1 (5 bases). The CDR3 has 14 residues. Germline V gene sequence: CDR1 SGHVS, CDR2 FQNEAQ. Trimming pared 3 bases from V and 0 bases from J, leaving 7 bases between.

A remark on this clone: A junction boundary mismatches the germline segment, possibly from a read error. This chain links TRBV4-2 with TRBJ2-4; D possibly corresponds to TRBD2 (5 bases). CDR1 and CDR2 (germline): LGHNA, YNFKEQ. The length of the CDR3 is 12 residues. The CDR3 bases are TGTGCCAGCAGTCAAGATACGGGGTCTCAGTACTTC. Protein sequence: CASSQDTGSQYF.

This chain uses TRBV19 with TRBJ1-6, with D perhaps matching TRBD1 (6 bases). This CDR3 has 13 residues. Germline values: CDR1 LNHDA, CDR2 SQIVND (reference sequence). V gave up 4 bases and J gave up 8 bases, with 9 bases separating them. The chain's CDR3 is CASSKDSYSPLHF. The DNA of the CDR3 is TGTGCCAGTAGTAAGGACAGCTATTCACCCCTCCACTTT.

The chain combines TRBV27 with TRBJ2-1, with 9 nucleotides matching TRBD2. The CDR3 is made up of 15 amino acids. Germline trimming cut 7 bases from V and 7 bases from J; bases unmatched to any gene: 11. Germline CDR1 MNHEY, CDR2 SMNVEV (reference sequence). The CDR3 spells CASTRRGGFINEQFF. For the CDR3, the DNA is TGTGCCAGCACCCGGCGGGGGGGCTTCATAAATGAGCAGTTCTTC.

The chain employs TRBV29-1 and TRBJ1-1, with TRBD1 matching 7 bases. Trimming cost V 1 base and J 1 base; bases outside gene matches: 6. The CDR3 extends over 15 amino acids. Germline assignment: CDR1 SQVTM and CDR2 ANQGSEA. Written as DNA, the CDR3 is TGCAGCGTTGAAGGCGGACAGGAGAGGAACACTGAAGCTTTCTTT. Translated: CSVEGGQERNTEAFF.

The chain is built from TRBV14 and TRBJ1-2; D is uncertain. Germline CDR1 reads SGHDN; CDR2 reads FVKESK. Trimming cost V 4 bases and J 4 bases, with 19 bases left between them. This CDR3 contains 16 residues. The CDR3 spells CASSPLGVTDSYGYTF. DNA for the CDR3: TGTGCCAGCAGCCCCCTCGGGGTAACAGATAGCTATGGCTACACCTTC.

This chain connects TRBV13 to TRBJ2-1; TRBD2 aligns across 12 bases. The trim removed 1 base at V and 5 bases at J, leaving 6 bases unmatched. The CDR3 runs to 17 residues. Looked up from germline, CDR1 is PRHDT and CDR2 is FYEKMQ (reference sequence). The CDR3 here is CASSLVGLAGLHNEQFF. Here the CDR3 DNA reads TGTGCCAGCAGCTTAGTCGGACTAGCGGGGCTTCACAATGAGCAGTTCTTC.

The CDR3 DNA reads TGTGCCAGCAGTTACACCGGGGGGACCCAGTACTTC. Translated: CASSYTGGTQYF. The chain uses TRBV6-2 or TRBV6-3 and TRBJ2-5; D is perhaps TRBD2 (6 bases). Deletions cut 2 bases from V and 7 bases from J, with 8 bases between. CDR3 length equals 12 residues. Germline CDR1 MNHEY, CDR2 SVGEGT.

The V gene is TRBV30, the J gene TRBJ1-6, with D unclear. The V end was cut by 4 bases, the J end by 16 bases, with 20 bases between. Germline lookup yields CDR1 GTSNPN and CDR2 SVGIG (reference sequence). The CDR3 covers 13 residues. CDR3 sequence (DNA): TGTGCCTGGAAAAGTACGGGGATCTCAACTCTCCACTTT. Encoded protein: CAWKSTGISTLHF.

The chain employs TRBV27 and TRBJ2-7; tentative D call: TRBD2 (5 bases). The germline CDR1 and CDR2 sequences are MNHEY and SMNVEV (reference sequence). Trimming removed 3 bases from V and 6 bases from J, with 9 bases in between. The CDR3 is 12 residues long. The CDR3 region is CASSFLRGEQYF. CDR3 nucleotides: TGTGCCAGCAGTTTTTTACGGGGCGAGCAGTACTTC.

This chain links TRBV28 with TRBJ2-5, with TRBD2 matching over 15 bases. This CDR3 has 17 amino acids. Looked up from germline, CDR1 is MDHEN and CDR2 is SYDVKM. The J segment lost 3 bases and the V segment lost 6 bases, leaving 8 bases of the junction unmatched. CDR3 bases: TGTGCCAGCAGCCTCTTCGGGACTAGCGGGAGGAAAGAGACCCAGTACTTC. Translating it yields CASSLFGTSGRKETQYF.

This clone has more than one count but fewer than ten. The genes are TRBV29-1 and TRBJ2-1, with TRBD2 identical over 7 bases. The trim removed 6 bases at V and 13 bases at J, leaving 18 bases unmatched. The CDR3 runs to 14 residues. CDR1 and CDR2 from the germline V gene are SQVTM and ANQGSEA. CDR3 residues: CSVALPSGGTGQFF. For the CDR3, the DNA is TGCAGCGTAGCGCTTCCCTCGGGAGGAACGGGTCAGTTCTTC.

This clone was counted only a few times. This sequence joins TRBV5-1 and TRBJ1-3; tentatively, D is TRBD1 (5 bases). V was shortened by 4 bases and J by 7 bases, with 15 bases between the two germline ends. The CDR3 contains 14 residues. The germline gives CDR1 SGHRS, CDR2 YFSETQ. CDR3 DNA sequence: TGCGCCAGCAGCCCCGAGCAGGGAGGGAACACCATATATTTT. It codes for CASSPEQGGNTIYF.

The chain couples TRBV7-9 to TRBJ2-3; 9 bases fit TRBD2. CDR1 and CDR2 from the germline V gene are SEHNR and FQNEAQ (reference sequence). V shed 5 bases, J shed 3 bases, and the junction held 6 bases outside the gene matches. This CDR3 is built from 15 residues. CDR3 region: CASSQLAGSTDTQYF. The CDR3 region has the DNA TGTGCCAGCAGCCAGCTAGCGGGGAGTACAGATACGCAGTATTTT.

For the CDR3, the DNA is TGTGCCAGCAGCCGATTAACCCGGGACTCCTTTTACACCGGGGAGCTGTTTTTT. This sequence encodes CASSRLTRDSFYTGELFF. The chain couples TRBV14 to TRBJ2-2; D may be TRBD2 (6 bases). The CDR3 covers 18 residues. V shed 4 bases and J shed 3 bases, with 21 bases lying between them. Per the germline V gene, CDR1 is SGHDN and CDR2 is FVKESK.

The CDR3 protein is CASRLPTGGLNNEQFF. CDR3 coding DNA: TGTGCCAGCAGACTGCCGACAGGGGGCTTGAACAATGAGCAGTTCTTC. The chain joins TRBV7-9 to TRBJ2-1; 10 nucleotides agree with TRBD1. Germline-derived CDR1 and CDR2 are SEHNR and FQNEAQ (reference sequence). V shed 6 bases, J shed 5 bases, and the junction held 10 bases outside the gene matches. CDR3 length: 16 amino acids.

The gene calls are TRBV10-3 and TRBJ1-2; no reliable D call. The germline V gene has CDR1 ENHRY and CDR2 SYGVKD. This CDR3 spans 13 amino acids. V was trimmed by 2 bases and J by 2 bases, leaving 6 bases between them. The CDR3 region has the DNA TGTGCCATCAGTGAGACAGAAAACTATGGCTACACCTTC. Its translation is CAISETENYGYTF.

A few counts support this clone. Other DNA sequences of this sample code for an identical CDR3. The chain links TRBV4-2 to TRBJ2-7; D is possibly TRBD2 (5 bases). Germline V gene lookup returns CDR1 LGHNA and CDR2 YNFKEQ. The V end lost 3 bases, the J end lost 3 bases, and 21 bases lay between the germline ends. This CDR3 comprises 17 residues. CDR3 protein: CASSQALSGVSHYEQYF. CDR3 sequence (DNA): TGTGCCAGCAGCCAGGCTCTCTCCGGGGTAAGCCACTACGAGCAGTACTTC.

The rearrangement links TRBV5-4 to TRBJ2-1, with a tentative D call TRBD1 (5 bases). The CDR3 length is 13 residues. Germline V gives CDR1 SGHNT, CDR2 YYREEE (reference sequence). V was trimmed by 0 bases and J by 4 bases, leaving 5 bases between them. This chain's CDR3 is CASSLGQYNEQFF. The CDR3 bases are TGTGCCAGCAGCTTGGGACAGTACAATGAGCAGTTCTTC.

In its sample, this clone was seen once. This chain joins TRBV9 and TRBJ1-2; D possibly corresponds to TRBD1 (6 bases). Trimming removed 4 bases from V and 2 bases from J, with 12 bases in between. Germline CDR1 is SGDLS and CDR2 is YYNGEE. The CDR3 length is 14 residues. In DNA form, the CDR3 reads TGTGCCAGCAGCCCCCAACAGGGCAACTATGGCTACACCTTC. Amino acid sequence: CASSPQQGNYGYTF.

The chain carries TRBV12-3 or TRBV12-4 and TRBJ2-3, with a possible D match to TRBD1 (5 bases). Trimming took 5 bases from V and 4 from J, leaving 10 bases between them. The CDR3 runs 13 residues. The CDR3 coding sequence is TGTGCCAGCAGTCCCCCGACAGCAGATACGCAGTATTTT. This translates into CASSPPTADTQYF.

Only one count was recorded for this clone. The V gene is TRBV6-1, the J gene TRBJ1-1; D is unclear. Between the trimmed V and J ends, which lost 4 bases and 7 bases, there was a span of 7 bases. This CDR3 has 11 residues. CDR1 and CDR2 from the germline V gene are MNHNS and SASEGT. In DNA, the CDR3 is TGTGCCAGCAGTGTTGCAGTTGAAGCTTTCTTT. Its protein is CASSVAVEAFF.

The chain recombines TRBV3-1 (or the pseudogene TRBV3-2) with TRBJ1-1; D is possibly TRBD1 (5 bases). The V gene lost 0 bases and the J gene lost 3 bases, with 14 bases spanning the gap. CDR3 length equals 16 residues. CDR1 and CDR2 (germline): LGHDT, YNNKEL (reference sequence). In DNA, the CDR3 is TGTGCCAGCAGCCAAGATCAGGGCAGAGACTACACTGAAGCTTTCTTT. It specifies CASSQDQGRDYTEAFF.